What follows are 18 T cell receptor beta chains derived from one specimen sequenced in a study of blood T cell repertoires in COVID-19. Measured with immunoSEQ multiplex PCR; TCRdb has only the in-frame clones, and not every one. The sample has tens of thousands of clones; about 80% are singletons. What was sequenced was peripheral blood. These receptors were taken from a woman aged 45-65 years with acute or convalescent COVID-19.

The gene calls are TRBV3-1 (or the pseudogene TRBV3-2) and TRBJ2-1; D might be TRBD2 (5 bases). The germline gives CDR1 LGHDT, CDR2 YNNKEL (reference sequence). The CDR3 contains 16 residues. Trimming shortened V by 1 base and J by 0 bases, and 10 bases separated the two germline ends. DNA of the CDR3: TGTGCCAGCAGCCAAGGACTTACTAGCTCCTACAATGAGCAGTTCTTC. Its translation is CASSQGLTSSYNEQFF.

The chain has TRBV6-5 and TRBJ2-7; the D gene is possibly TRBD2 (6 bases). V lost 5 bases, J lost 6 bases, and 14 bases lay in between. Germline CDR1 and CDR2: MNHEY and SVGAGI. CDR3 length equals 13 residues. The CDR3 spells CASSRDSAGEQYF. The CDR3 bases are TGTGCCAGCAGTCGGGACTCTGCCGGCGAGCAGTACTTC.

This clone was counted a single time. This chain links TRBV28 with TRBJ1-5, with 7 bases identical to TRBD1. Trimming removed 4 bases from V and 0 bases from J; junction bases left unmatched: 0. The germline V gene encodes CDR1 MDHEN and CDR2 SYDVKM. The CDR3 runs 14 residues. The CDR3 loop is CASSYRGSNQPQHF. For the CDR3, the DNA is TGTGCCAGCAGTTACAGGGGTAGCAATCAGCCCCAGCATTTT.

This clone showed up just once. V is TRBV24-1 and J is TRBJ1-2; tentative D call: TRBD1 (5 bases). Germline CDR1 reads KGHDR; CDR2 reads SFDVKD. This CDR3 comprises 14 residues. Trimming left V 5 bases short and J 3 bases short, with 12 bases between. Here the CDR3 reads CATSAIGADYGYTF. CDR3 DNA sequence: TGTGCCACCAGTGCCATAGGGGCGGACTATGGCTACACCTTC.

There are a few counts of this clone. The chain joins TRBV3-1 (or the pseudogene TRBV3-2) to TRBJ1-4, with 7 nucleotides matching TRBD1. The CDR3 runs to 14 residues. The junction had 6 bases not matched to a gene; V was cut back by 3 bases and J by 8 bases. Germline V gives CDR1 LGHDT, CDR2 YNNKEL (reference sequence). The CDR3 here is CASSHDRAGEKLFF. The CDR3 nucleotides read TGTGCCAGCAGCCATGACAGGGCGGGAGAAAAACTGTTTTTT.

As DNA, the CDR3 is TGTGCCACTAGGAACAGGGGTAACTATGGCTACACCTTC. Translating gives CATRNRGNYGYTF. The genes are TRBV15 and TRBJ1-2, with 7 bases identical to TRBD1. Germline V gene sequence: CDR1 LNHNV, CDR2 YYDKDF (reference sequence). J gave up 1 base and V 9 bases, and 5 bases lay outside the gene matches. CDR3 length equals 13 residues.

The chain couples TRBV24-1 to TRBJ1-2; TRBD1 matches 11 bases. Germline V lookup: CDR1 KGHDR, CDR2 SFDVKD. Losses at the gene ends were 2 bases for V and 5 bases for J; bases not matched to a gene: 3. CDR3 length: 15 amino acids. CDR3 DNA sequence: TGTGCCACCAGTGATTCCGGGACAGGGGGTTATGGCTACACCTTC. Translating it yields CATSDSGTGGYGYTF.

The J gene is TRBJ1-2, the V gene TRBV4-2; D perhaps matches TRBD1 (5 bases). The V gene's germline CDR1 is LGHNA and CDR2 YNFKEQ. This CDR3 comprises 15 residues. V was clipped by 0 bases and J by 7 bases, with 15 bases between them. CDR3 DNA sequence: TGTGCCAGCAGCCAAGATCTCGGCCAGGGAGGTGGCTACACCTTC. Translated, it gives CASSQDLGQGGGYTF.

V is TRBV19 and J is TRBJ1-5; no reliable D call. The CDR3 sequence is 13 residues long. V lost 0 bases and J lost 5, with 5 bases in between. The germline V gene encodes CDR1 LNHDA and CDR2 SQIVND (reference sequence). CDR3 in DNA: TGTGCCAGTAGTATAGAGAGGGATCAGCCCCAGCATTTT. As protein: CASSIERDQPQHF. Combining the CDR3 with reference TRBV19 and TRBJ1-5 gives the whole variable domain DGGITQSPKYLFRKEGQNVTLSCEQNLNHDAMYWYRQDPGQGLRLIYYSQIVNDFQKGDIAEGYSVSREKKESFPLTVTSAQKNPTAFYLCASSIERDQPQHFGDGTRLSIL.

This sequence joins TRBV6-5 and TRBJ1-3; D is ambiguous. The CDR3 sequence is 11 residues long. Germline assignment: CDR1 MNHEY and CDR2 SVGAGI. V was clipped by 5 bases and J by 3 bases, with 2 bases between them. The CDR3 is CASSRGNTIYF. Written as DNA, the CDR3 is TGTGCCAGCAGTCGTGGAAACACCATATATTTT.

The genes are TRBV12-3 or TRBV12-4 and TRBJ1-1; D unresolved. The CDR3 is made up of 13 amino acids. V lost 1 base, J lost 7 bases, and 10 bases lay in between. The CDR3 is CASSLGGSIEAFF. The CDR3, as DNA: TGTGCCAGCAGTTTAGGCGGATCGATTGAAGCTTTCTTT.

This clone came up once. The gene calls are TRBV27 and TRBJ2-3, with 8 nucleotides matching TRBD1. Trimming at V came to 1 base and at J to 5 bases, leaving 5 bases not matched to a gene. The germline gives CDR1 MNHEY, CDR2 SMNVEV (reference sequence). The CDR3 contains 15 residues. CDR3 sequence (DNA): TGTGCCAGCAGTTTATTCGCAGGGGGCCTAGATACGCAGTATTTT. Its translation: CASSLFAGGLDTQYF.

The gene calls are TRBV29-1 and TRBJ1-1; D gene ambiguous. Per the germline V gene, CDR1 is SQVTM and CDR2 is ANQGSEA. This CDR3 region has 13 residues. The ends were cut back, 7 bases at V and 1 base at J, with 13 bases in the middle. The CDR3 spells CSARRGGNTEAFF. CDR3 in DNA: TGCAGCGCTCGACGGGGAGGGAACACTGAAGCTTTCTTT.

The CDR3 DNA sequence: TGTGCCATCAGTGATCGGACAGACTTGAACACTGAAGCTTTCTTT. Residues: CAISDRTDLNTEAFF. The chain is built from TRBV10-3 and TRBJ1-1; D is perhaps TRBD1 (6 bases). The CDR3 covers 15 residues. The germline V and J ends were trimmed by 3 bases and 0 bases, with 11 bases remaining between them. Germline loops: CDR1 ENHRY, CDR2 SYGVKD.

The chain combines TRBV3-1 (or the pseudogene TRBV3-2) with TRBJ2-7, with D uncertain. From germline, CDR1 is LGHDT and CDR2 YNNKEL (reference sequence). V lost 3 bases and J lost 1, with 7 bases in between. The CDR3 length is 13 residues. CDR3 protein: CASSHPNSYEQYF. The CDR3 DNA sequence: TGTGCCAGCAGCCACCCCAATTCCTACGAGCAGTACTTC.

The chain has TRBV4-2 and TRBJ1-1, with 7 bases matching TRBD1. The CDR3 length is 15 residues. CDR1 LGHNA and CDR2 YNFKEQ come from the germline V gene. V was clipped by 1 base and J by 2 bases; unmatched bases: 4. The CDR3 sequence: CASSQGGQINTEAFF. The CDR3 nucleotides read TGTGCCAGCAGCCAAGGGGGACAGATAAACACTGAAGCTTTCTTT.

The V and J genes are TRBV5-6 and TRBJ2-7, with D perhaps matching TRBD1 (6 bases). CDR3 size: 15 residues. V shed 4 bases and J shed 2 bases, with 16 bases lying between them. In germline, CDR1 is SGHDT, CDR2 YYEEEE. For the CDR3, the DNA is TGTGCCAGCAGCCTCAGGGGCCACTTTGCCTACGAGCAGTACTTC. As protein: CASSLRGHFAYEQYF.

V is TRBV5-6 and J is TRBJ2-5; 8 bases fit TRBD1. CDR1 and CDR2 from the germline V gene are SGHDT and YYEEEE. The V segment lost 0 bases and the J segment 1 base; nucleotides outside the gene matches: 14. The CDR3 runs 19 residues. The chain's CDR3 is CASSLGPLRTGRSQETQYF. CDR3 sequence (DNA): TGTGCCAGCAGCTTGGGGCCCTTGAGGACAGGGAGGAGCCAAGAGACCCAGTACTTC.